This T cell receptor beta chain was sequenced during a study of tumor and adjacent non-tumor tissue in lung cancer. TCRbeta libraries were built with three rounds of nested PCR, modified from ARM-PCR. Each CDR3 protein gets one entry after TCRdb re-called the multiplex PCR reads with MiXCR. The repertoire has approximately 75,000 distinct CDR3 sequences, roughly 80% of them found once; the top ten carry about 12%. RNA was extracted from bulk tissue without any cell sorting. Between August and November 2014, newly diagnosed, chemotherapy-naive lung cancer patients underwent thoracic surgery in China. CDR3 length: 16 residues. V was trimmed by 0 bases and J by 10 bases, leaving 18 bases between them. CDR1 is SGHNT and CDR2 is YENEEA in the germline V gene. This clonotype appeared once. In this CDR3 the conserved last residue, phenylalanine or tryptophan, is missing, so a read error is likely.

Material: lung tumor tissue. V gene TRBV11-3 combines with J gene TRBJ2-2, with a tentative D call TRBD2 (5 bases). The sequence came from a woman in her forties or fifties with non-small cell lung cancer. The CDR3 coding sequence is TGTGCCAGCAGCTTAGATGGTGGGAGTAACGCCGAGGAGCTGTTTTCT. It yields the protein CASSLDGGSNAEELFS.